The 25 T cell receptor beta chains below all came from one sample that was sequenced in a study of CD8 T cells in ankylosing spondylitis. MiXCR was run by TCRdb on the 5' RACE reads, yielding one entry per CDR3 protein. Of 130,000 or so distinct CDR3 sequences in the sample, around 7% were seen once. The sequenced sample was blood, either unsorted or a sorted T cell fraction (not recorded which). These receptors were collected from a male donor with ankylosing spondylitis or in good health (not recorded which).

This clonotype was detected ten times or more. The CDR3 DNA is TGCAGCGTTGACGGAGCGGGGGGGCTCGATGAGCAGTTCTTC. Protein sequence: CSVDGAGGLDEQFF. The gene calls are TRBV29-1 and TRBJ2-1; 10 bases map to TRBD2. This CDR3 has 14 residues. Germline trimming cut 3 bases from V and 8 bases from J; bases unmatched to any gene: 7. CDR1 is SQVTM and CDR2 is ANQGSEA in the germline V gene.

This clonotype has ten or more counts. The V call is TRBV7-9, the J call TRBJ1-1; no definite D call. Deletions cut 4 bases from V and 1 base from J, with 16 bases between. The CDR3 totals 16 residues. Germline assignment: CDR1 SEHNR and CDR2 FQNEAQ (reference sequence). The CDR3: CASSSAVIYENTEAFF. The CDR3 bases are TGTGCCAGCAGCTCTGCAGTGATCTACGAGAACACTGAAGCTTTCTTT. The whole variable domain, remainder taken from reference TRBV7-9 and TRBJ1-1, is DTGVSQNPRHKITKRGQNVTFRCDPISEHNRLYWYRQTLGQGPEFLTYFQNEAQLEKSRLLSDRFSAERPKGSFSTLEIQRTEQGDSAMYLCASSSAVIYENTEAFFGQGTRLTVV.

CDR3 residues: CASSQGSGNVLTF. The DNA for the CDR3 is TGTGCCAGCAGCCAAGGGTCTGGCAACGTCCTGACTTTC. This chain uses TRBV14 with TRBJ2-6; no clear D. CDR1 and CDR2 from the germline V gene are SGHDN and FVKESK. Deletions cut 1 base from V and 9 bases from J, with 7 bases between. The CDR3 sequence is 13 residues long.

At least ten counts were recorded for this clonotype. The chain's CDR3 is CSAPDRGGINQPQHF. CDR3 coding DNA: TGCAGTGCCCCTGACAGGGGAGGAATCAATCAGCCCCAGCATTTT. The chain joins TRBV20-1 to TRBJ1-5; 8 bases line up with TRBD1. CDR1 and CDR2 (germline): DFQATT, SNEGSKA (reference sequence). The CDR3 loop spans 15 amino acids. The V and J ends lost 6 bases and 3 bases, in that order; junction bases with no gene match: 10.

This clonotype has ten or more counts. This chain links TRBV5-1 with TRBJ2-1; D gene ambiguous. Trimming removed 0 bases at V and 7 bases at J, with 5 bases between. The germline V gene encodes CDR1 SGHRS and CDR2 YFSETQ. The CDR3 spans 12 residues. CDR3 protein: CASSLAENEQFF. CDR3 DNA: TGCGCCAGCAGCTTGGCCGAGAATGAGCAGTTCTTC.

This clonotype was counted many times. The chain joins TRBV18 to TRBJ2-7, with 9 bases lining up with TRBD1. Germline V gene lookup returns CDR1 KGHSH and CDR2 LQKENI. J lost 6 bases, V lost 3 bases, and 9 bases had no gene match. This CDR3 has 15 amino acids. CDR3 nucleotide sequence: TGTGCCAGCTCACCCTCGGGACAGGGTCTCTTCGAGCAGTACTTC. Protein: CASSPSGQGLFEQYF.

In DNA form, the CDR3 reads TGCGCCAGCAGCTTGAATGGACAGGGGGACACAGATACGCAGTATTTT. Its translation: CASSLNGQGDTDTQYF. The rearrangement uses TRBV5-1 and TRBJ2-3; TRBD1 aligns across 10 bases. V gave up 1 base and J gave up 2 bases; unmatched junction bases: 4. Looked up from germline, CDR1 is SGHRS and CDR2 is YFSETQ. The CDR3 loop spans 16 amino acids. The full variable domain, rest sourced from reference TRBV5-1 and TRBJ2-3, is KAGVTQTPRYLIKTRGQQVTLSCSPISGHRSVSWYQQTPGQGLQFLFEYFSETQRNKGNFPGRFSGRQFSNSRSEMNVSTLELGDSALYLCASSLNGQGDTDTQYFGPGTRLTVL.

J is TRBJ2-5 and V is TRBV30; possible D gene TRBD1, 6 bases. This CDR3 is 11 amino acids long. Germline values: CDR1 GTSNPN, CDR2 SVGIG (reference sequence). Trimming took off 5 bases at V and 5 bases at J, with 9 bases between the two ends. The CDR3 coding sequence is TGTGCCTGGGACAGGAGGGAGACCCAGTACTTC. It specifies CAWDRRETQYF.

This clonotype was seen ten or more times. The junction shows a germline mismatch at one end, possibly a read error. V and J are TRBV20-1 and TRBJ1-4, with D maybe TRBD1 (6 bases). The germline CDR1 and CDR2 sequences are DFQATT and SNEGSKA (reference sequence). The CDR3 is 13 amino acids. As DNA, the CDR3 is TGCAGTGCGAGAGGGGGGTCGGATGAAAAACTGTTTTTT. Its translation is CSARGGSDEKLFF.

This clonotype was detected ten times or more. V gene TRBV2 combines with J gene TRBJ1-1; D unresolved. Between the trimmed V and J ends, which lost 4 bases and 4 bases, there was a span of 7 bases. The CDR3 runs 12 residues. Germline V gives CDR1 SNHLY, CDR2 FYNNEI. The CDR3 region has the DNA TGTGCCAGCAGTGTGCCGGGCACTGAAGCTTTCTTT. Its protein product is CASSVPGTEAFF.

There are many counts of this clonotype. This sequence joins TRBV12-3 or TRBV12-4 and TRBJ2-3, with 7 bases that match TRBD2. Trimming at V came to 6 bases and at J to 3 bases, leaving 9 bases not matched to a gene. The CDR3 covers 15 residues. The CDR3 nucleotides read TGTGCCAGCAGCGCGCTTCTAGCGGAGACAGATACGCAGTATTTT. Amino acid sequence: CASSALLAETDTQYF.

The V and J genes are TRBV7-2 and TRBJ2-2, with 7 bases identical to TRBD2. V lost 1 base, J lost 6 bases, and 2 bases stayed unmatched. The CDR3 extends over 14 amino acids. The germline gives CDR1 SGHTA, CDR2 FQGNSA. This CDR3 is CASSLGGSAGELFF. The DNA of the CDR3 is TGTGCCAGCAGCTTAGGCGGGAGTGCCGGGGAGCTGTTTTTT. The full variable domain, its missing parts supplied by reference TRBV7-2 and TRBJ2-2, is GAGVSQSPSNKVTEKGKDVELRCDPISGHTALYWYRQSLGQGLEFLIYFQGNSAPDKSGLPSDRFSAERTGGSVSTLTIQRTQQEDSAVYLCASSLGGSAGELFFGEGSRLTVL.

The sample holds many counts of this clonotype. V usage is TRBV20-1 and J usage is TRBJ2-1; tentative D call: TRBD1 (5 bases). This CDR3 spans 14 amino acids. Per germline, CDR1 DFQATT and CDR2 SNEGSKA (reference sequence). The V and J ends lost 8 bases and 2 bases respectively, with 16 bases between them. CDR3 in amino acids: CSPQEKGPYNEQFF. CDR3 bases: TGCAGTCCCCAAGAGAAGGGGCCCTACAATGAGCAGTTCTTC.

This clonotype came up many times. The chain uses TRBV10-2 and TRBJ1-2; D is uncertain. Germline CDR1 and CDR2: WSHSY and SAAADI. Deletions cut 4 bases from V and 4 bases from J, with 16 bases between. The CDR3 runs to 15 residues. CDR3 protein: CASSGSDLAAYGYTF. The CDR3 DNA is TGCGCCAGCAGTGGTTCGGACCTTGCCGCCTATGGCTACACCTTC.

This clonotype was observed at least ten times. The chain joins TRBV14 to TRBJ2-2; D not resolved. This CDR3 contains 14 residues. V lost 4 bases and J 3 bases, leaving 9 bases between the germline ends. CDR1 SGHDN and CDR2 FVKESK come from the germline V gene. CDR3 sequence: CASSPRRHTGELFF. The CDR3 region has the DNA TGTGCCAGCAGCCCGAGGAGACACACCGGGGAGCTGTTTTTT.

This clonotype has at least ten counts. The chain carries TRBV6-5 and TRBJ2-3; D not certain. V lost 4 bases and J 3 bases, leaving 11 bases between the germline ends. The CDR3 has 14 residues. Germline CDR1 is MNHEY and CDR2 is SVGAGI. The CDR3 sequence is CASSSDRVTDTQYF. Written as DNA, the CDR3 is TGTGCCAGCAGTTCCGACCGGGTAACAGATACGCAGTATTTT.

In its sample, this clonotype was seen many times. This chain links TRBV29-1 with TRBJ1-5; 9 bases are a match to TRBD1. The V and J ends lost 4 bases and 5 bases, in that order; junction bases with no gene match: 3. This CDR3 contains 13 residues. Germline V gene data show CDR1 as SQVTM and CDR2 as ANQGSEA. CDR3 sequence (DNA): TGCAGCGTTGGCGACAGGGGGGATCAGCCCCAGCATTTT. This sequence encodes CSVGDRGDQPQHF.

This clonotype has at least ten counts. J is TRBJ2-3 and V is TRBV5-1; D tentatively reads TRBD1 or TRBD2 (5 bases each). V was clipped by 4 bases and J by 2 bases, with 14 bases between them. Germline V lookup: CDR1 SGHRS, CDR2 YFSETQ. The CDR3 consists of 15 residues. Here the CDR3 reads CASSPDRGVTDTQYF. The CDR3 bases are TGCGCCAGCAGCCCCGACCGAGGGGTCACAGATACGCAGTATTTT.

This clonotype was observed a handful of times. The gene calls are TRBV5-1 and TRBJ2-7, with a tentative D call TRBD2 (6 bases). With 2 bases removed from V and 1 base from J, the gap between germline ends came to 13 bases. The length of the CDR3 is 15 residues. Germline CDR1 is SGHRS and CDR2 is YFSETQ. The CDR3 sequence is CASSLGGGLSYEQYF. As DNA, the CDR3 is TGCGCCAGCAGCTTAGGAGGCGGACTATCCTACGAGCAGTACTTC.

The chain couples TRBV29-1 to TRBJ2-1; D call uncertain. The germline V gene encodes CDR1 SQVTM and CDR2 ANQGSEA. V lost 1 base and J lost 1, with 5 bases in between. The length of the CDR3 is 13 residues. The CDR3 here is CSVEAVSYNEQFF. The CDR3 coding sequence is TGCAGCGTTGAAGCGGTTTCCTACAATGAGCAGTTCTTC.

The table lists this clonotype with a few counts. The chain couples TRBV5-1 to TRBJ2-5, with D possibly being TRBD1 (7 bases). Germline V CDR1 and CDR2: SGHRS, YFSETQ. The CDR3 loop spans 14 amino acids. The V gene lost 2 bases and the J gene lost 0 bases, with 8 bases spanning the gap. Written as DNA, the CDR3 is TGCGCCAGCAGCTTCAGGGGGGACCAAGAGACCCAGTACTTC. The encoded protein is CASSFRGDQETQYF.

This clonotype was recorded many times. The rearrangement uses TRBV7-2 and TRBJ2-2, with D unresolved. From germline, CDR1 is SGHTA and CDR2 FQGNSA. The V end was cut by 0 bases, the J end by 2 bases, with 16 bases between. The CDR3 extends over 18 amino acids. CDR3 sequence (DNA): TGTGCCAGCAGCTTAGCTCCGGCAGGTCCACTTAACACCGGGGAGCTGTTTTTT. It codes for CASSLAPAGPLNTGELFF.

This clonotype was counted many times. V usage is TRBV4-1 and J usage is TRBJ1-2; D may be TRBD1 (5 bases). The germline CDR1 and CDR2 sequences are MGHRA and YSYEKL. V lost 4 bases to trimming and J lost 8 bases, with 14 bases between them. The CDR3 covers 13 residues. The CDR3 protein is CASSRGDGDGYTF. The CDR3 nucleotides read TGCGCCAGCAGCCGTGGGGATGGGGACGGCTACACCTTC.

This clonotype was seen at least ten times. DNA for the CDR3: TGTGCCAGCAGTTCCCCCCCGGGTAGCGCCCGATCTGGGTTATACGAGCAGTACTTC. As protein: CASSSPPGSARSGLYEQYF. V gene TRBV27 combines with J gene TRBJ2-7; D is perhaps TRBD2 (5 bases). The CDR3 contains 19 residues. Trimming removed 4 bases from V and 4 bases from J, with 29 bases in between. Germline CDR1 MNHEY, CDR2 SMNVEV (reference sequence).

This clonotype was recorded at least ten times. V is TRBV5-6 and J is TRBJ1-1, with TRBD1 identical over 7 bases. Per the germline V gene, CDR1 is SGHDT and CDR2 is YYEEEE. The trim removed 5 bases at V and 10 bases at J, leaving 14 bases unmatched. There are 14 residues in the CDR3. CDR3 in amino acids: CASRRTGQSSGAFF. As DNA, the CDR3 is TGTGCCAGCAGGCGGACGGGACAGTCGAGTGGAGCTTTCTTT.